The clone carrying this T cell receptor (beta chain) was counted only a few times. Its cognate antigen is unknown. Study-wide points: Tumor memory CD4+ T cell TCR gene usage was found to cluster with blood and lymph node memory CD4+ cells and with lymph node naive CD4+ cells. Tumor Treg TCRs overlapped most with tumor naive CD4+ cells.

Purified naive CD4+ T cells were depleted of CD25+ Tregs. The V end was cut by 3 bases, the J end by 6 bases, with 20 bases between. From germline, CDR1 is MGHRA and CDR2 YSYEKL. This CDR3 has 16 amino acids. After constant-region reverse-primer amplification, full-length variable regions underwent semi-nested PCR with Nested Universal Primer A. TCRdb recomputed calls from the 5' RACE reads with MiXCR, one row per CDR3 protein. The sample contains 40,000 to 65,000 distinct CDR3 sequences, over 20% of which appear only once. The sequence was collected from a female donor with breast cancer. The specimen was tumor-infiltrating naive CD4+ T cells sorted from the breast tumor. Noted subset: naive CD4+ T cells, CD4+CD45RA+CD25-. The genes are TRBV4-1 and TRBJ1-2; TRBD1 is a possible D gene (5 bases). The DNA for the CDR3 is TGCGCCAGCAGCCAGACCCCGAACCGGGACTCGGATGGCTACACCTTC. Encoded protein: CASSQTPNRDSDGYTF.